The next 18 T cell receptor beta chains were all read from a single sample in a study of T cells in localized non-small cell lung cancer. Repertoires were generated with immunoSEQ multiplex PCR, while TCRdb's copy carries only in-frame clones and drops some. Of some 25,000 clones listed, roughly 80% are singletons. This sample comprised peripheral blood, obtained before any cancer treatment. All receptors come from a man aged 40-75 years with stage III squamous cell lung carcinoma.

This chain links TRBV5-5 with TRBJ1-1; no clear D. CDR1 SGHKS and CDR2 YYEKEE come from the germline V gene (reference sequence). This CDR3 region has 13 residues. V was shortened by 1 base and J by 1 base, with 5 bases between the two germline ends. CDR3 nucleotide sequence: TGTGCCAGCAGCTTGTACACGAACACTGAAGCTTTCTTT. It specifies CASSLYTNTEAFF.

This clone was picked up a small number of times. The chain combines TRBV5-4 with TRBJ1-3, with a tentative D call TRBD1 (5 bases). Germline V lookup: CDR1 SGHNT, CDR2 YYREEE (reference sequence). CDR3 length: 16 amino acids. V lost 0 bases to trimming and J lost 0 bases, with 10 bases between them. CDR3 residues: CASSLGRGLSGNTIYF. CDR3 bases: TGTGCCAGCAGCTTGGGAAGGGGCCTCTCTGGAAACACCATATATTTT.

This clone was detected once. V and J are TRBV20-1 and TRBJ2-5; D uncertain. This CDR3 region has 10 residues. Germline CDR1 DFQATT, CDR2 SNEGSKA (reference sequence). V dropped 0 bases and J dropped 5 bases, with 1 base sitting between them. CDR3 residues: CSARDETQYF. The CDR3 coding sequence is TGCAGTGCTAGAGACGAGACCCAGTACTTC.

V and J are TRBV6-1 and TRBJ2-7; 11 bases are a match to TRBD1. The CDR3 is 16 residues long. After removal of 0 bases from V and 2 bases from J, the junction contained 3 bases not matched to a gene. Germline CDR1 MNHNS, CDR2 SASEGT. CDR3 sequence: CASSEAGTGGAYEQYV. The CDR3 DNA reads as TGTGCCAGCAGTGAAGCGGGGACAGGGGGGGCCTACGAGCAGTACGTC.

This clone occurred once. The chain carries TRBV5-1 and TRBJ1-5; TRBD1 might be the D (5 bases). Per the germline V gene, CDR1 is SGHRS and CDR2 is YFSETQ. The CDR3 spans 14 residues. V was cut by 4 bases and J by 4 bases, with 12 bases left in between. CDR3 coding DNA: TGCGCCAGCAGCCCTAGTGGGGGGAATCAGCCCCAGCATTTT. This encodes CASSPSGGNQPQHF.

The gene calls are TRBV5-4 and TRBJ1-2; unclear D gene. The V gene lost 2 bases and the J gene lost 5 bases, with 10 bases spanning the gap. CDR1 is SGHNT, CDR2 YYREEE, per germline (reference sequence). The CDR3 has 13 residues. The CDR3 bases are TGTGCCAGCAGCTTAGGCGCGTTGTATGGCTACACCTTC. Translation gives CASSLGALYGYTF.

V gene TRBV7-9 combines with J gene TRBJ2-3, with D possibly TRBD1 on 6 matching bases. Germline lookup yields CDR1 SEHNR and CDR2 FQNEAQ (reference sequence). Trimming removed 5 bases at V and 2 bases at J, with 11 bases between. CDR3 size: 14 residues. The CDR3: CASSPTGYTDTQYF. CDR3 nucleotide sequence: TGTGCCAGCAGCCCCACAGGGTACACAGATACGCAGTATTTT. Together with reference TRBV7-9 and TRBJ2-3, the CDR3 gives the full variable domain: DTGVSQNPRHKITKRGQNVTFRCDPISEHNRLYWYRQTLGQGPEFLTYFQNEAQLEKSRLLSDRFSAERPKGSFSTLEIQRTEQGDSAMYLCASSPTGYTDTQYFGPGTRLTVL.

This clone is a singleton in its sample. The chain has TRBV28 and TRBJ1-4; a weak D match, TRBD1 (5 bases). Trimming shortened V by 2 bases and J by 7 bases, and 8 bases separated the two germline ends. The CDR3 contains 13 residues. Germline V gene lookup returns CDR1 MDHEN and CDR2 SYDVKM. The DNA of the CDR3 is TGTGCCAGCAGTTTAATGGGACGTGAAAAACTGTTTTTT. This translates into CASSLMGREKLFF.

The chain employs TRBV28 and TRBJ2-2; D perhaps matches TRBD2 (6 bases). The V end lost 2 bases, the J end lost 5 bases, and 15 bases lay between the germline ends. In germline, CDR1 is MDHEN, CDR2 SYDVKM. CDR3 length equals 16 residues. The CDR3, as DNA: TGTGCCAGCAGTTTAACCCCGGGAGCAGGTACCGGGGAGCTGTTTTTT. Its translation is CASSLTPGAGTGELFF.

The count of this clone is one. The rearrangement uses TRBV7-9 and TRBJ1-1; the D gene is possibly TRBD1 (6 bases). Trimming took 2 bases from V and 3 from J, leaving 7 bases between them. The CDR3 loop spans 13 amino acids. CDR1 is SEHNR and CDR2 is FQNEAQ in the germline V gene (reference sequence). The DNA for the CDR3 is TGTGCCAGCAGCTTAAGGGGGGACACTGAAGCTTTCTTT. Amino acids: CASSLRGDTEAFF.

The rearrangement uses TRBV7-6 and TRBJ2-3; D ambiguous. Deletions cut 5 bases from V and 4 bases from J, with 7 bases between. CDR1 and CDR2 from the germline V gene are SGHVS and FNYEAQ. The CDR3 is 12 residues long. As DNA, the CDR3 is TGTGCCAGCAGCCGGTTGTCAGATACGCAGTATTTT. This sequence encodes CASSRLSDTQYF.

The chain carries TRBV30 and TRBJ2-7, with TRBD2 identical over 7 bases. V shed 0 bases and J 5 bases; nucleotides not matched to a gene: 7. Germline V gene lookup returns CDR1 GTSNPN and CDR2 SVGIG (reference sequence). This CDR3 region has 14 residues. The CDR3 nucleotides read TGTGCCTGGAGTGTGGGGGGGTTCCGCCACGAGCAGTACTTC. It is translated as CAWSVGGFRHEQYF. Using reference TRBV30 and TRBJ2-7 for the parts outside the CDR3, the full variable domain is SQTIHQWPATLVQPVGSPLSLECTVEGTSNPNLYWYRQAAGRGLQLLFYSVGIGQISSEVPQNLSASRPQDRQFILSSKKLLLSDSGFYLCAWSVGGFRHEQYFGPGTRLTVT.

This chain connects TRBV19 to TRBJ2-3; D remains unclear. Trimming took off 3 bases at V and 4 bases at J, with 5 bases between the two ends. There are 12 residues in the CDR3. Germline V gene sequence: CDR1 LNHDA, CDR2 SQIVND (reference sequence). CDR3: CASSIGPDTQYF. In nucleotides, the CDR3 is TGTGCCAGTAGTATTGGGCCAGATACGCAGTATTTT. The variable domain in full, with the rest retrieved from reference TRBV19 and TRBJ2-3, is DGGITQSPKYLFRKEGQNVTLSCEQNLNHDAMYWYRQDPGQGLRLIYYSQIVNDFQKGDIAEGYSVSREKKESFPLTVTSAQKNPTAFYLCASSIGPDTQYFGPGTRLTVL.

The chain is built from TRBV28 and TRBJ1-3; possibly TRBD1 for D (5 bases). Germline lookup yields CDR1 MDHEN and CDR2 SYDVKM. The germline V and J ends were trimmed by 8 bases and 7 bases, with 15 bases remaining between them. The CDR3 covers 13 residues. The CDR3 spells CASDSRWRNTIYF. CDR3 in DNA: TGTGCCAGCGACAGCCGCTGGAGGAACACCATATATTTT.

The rearrangement links TRBV5-4 to TRBJ2-1; TRBD2 might be the D (7 bases). The V gene lost 0 bases and the J gene lost 8 bases, with 12 bases spanning the gap. The CDR3 is 14 residues long. Germline V gene sequence: CDR1 SGHNT, CDR2 YYREEE (reference sequence). The DNA for the CDR3 is TGTGCCAGCAGCTTGGACGCGGGGGCAGATGAGCAGTTCTTC. This sequence encodes CASSLDAGADEQFF.

This chain connects TRBV5-1 to TRBJ1-1; 7 nucleotides align to TRBD1. In germline, CDR1 is SGHRS, CDR2 YFSETQ. The CDR3 length is 16 residues. The ends lost 4 bases at V and 1 base at J; junction bases unmatched: 10. CDR3 DNA sequence: TGCGCCAGCAGCCCCCGACAGGGCGCCCGGAACACTGAAGCTTTCTTT. Amino acid sequence: CASSPRQGARNTEAFF.

This sequence joins TRBV28 and TRBJ2-1; D is possibly TRBD2 (6 bases). CDR3 length: 13 amino acids. Germline CDR1 and CDR2: MDHEN and SYDVKM. V was trimmed by 9 bases and J by 7 bases, leaving 16 bases between them. CDR3 amino acids: CARAGGIGNEQFF. CDR3 in DNA: TGTGCCAGAGCAGGCGGGATAGGGAATGAGCAGTTCTTC.

The chain joins TRBV5-1 to TRBJ1-6, with 7 bases aligning to TRBD1. With 3 bases clipped from V and 4 bases from J, the junction kept 10 bases outside the gene matches. The CDR3 is made up of 17 amino acids. Germline values: CDR1 SGHRS, CDR2 YFSETQ. CDR3 nucleotides: TGCGCCAGCAGCTACCGGGTGGAGGGGGCGTATAATTCACCCCTCCACTTT. This gives the protein CASSYRVEGAYNSPLHF. The full variable domain, in which reference TRBV5-1 and TRBJ1-6 provide the parts outside the CDR3, is KAGVTQTPRYLIKTRGQQVTLSCSPISGHRSVSWYQQTPGQGLQFLFEYFSETQRNKGNFPGRFSGRQFSNSRSEMNVSTLELGDSALYLCASSYRVEGAYNSPLHFGNGTRLTVT.